This T cell receptor (beta chain) derives from a study of blood T cell repertoires in COVID-19. Study summary: From the United States, Italy and Spain came samples of acute and convalescent COVID-19. T cells, B-cell-depleted T cells, or PBMCs provided the cDNA or gDNA that served as material.

As processed by the authors: Nucleated cell number was recorded as an estimate derived from reference gene primer amplification. Assay: immunoSEQ multiplex PCR; the TCRdb copy retains only in-frame clones and omits some. V, J and clone size reflect that table, while D and trimming were determined from the DNA. The sample has 200,000 to 250,000 clones; 70% to 85% are singletons. Germline trimming cut 3 bases from V and 4 bases from J; bases unmatched to any gene: 5. This CDR3 region has 14 residues. The germline V gene encodes CDR1 LGHNA and CDR2 YNFKEQ. The sample holds a few counts of this clone. Sequenced input: peripheral blood. V and J are TRBV4-2 and TRBJ2-5; TRBD2 matches 7 bases. The source of this sequence is a woman of 80 years or more with acute or convalescent COVID-19. This CDR3 reads CASSQREQAETQYF. CDR3 sequence (DNA): TGTGCCAGCAGCCAGCGGGAGCAGGCAGAGACCCAGTACTTC.